The 30 T cell receptor beta chains in this list originate from one sample, sequenced in a study of CD8 T cells in Susac syndrome. Reverse transcription used roughly 0.45 to 1 ug RNA and random hexamers. TCRdb re-called the immunoSEQ multiplex PCR reads with MiXCR, one entry per CDR3 protein. The table includes 200,000 or so distinct CDR3 sequences, about 95% detected once. Sequences were obtained from CD4+ T cells from PBMCs. These receptors all come from a human donor with multiple sclerosis.

The genes are TRBV2 and TRBJ2-3; 8 positions agree with TRBD2. The junction had 4 bases not matched to a gene; V was cut back by 4 bases and J by 4 bases. The CDR3 has 14 residues. The germline V gene encodes CDR1 SNHLY and CDR2 FYNNEI. The CDR3 DNA follows: TGTGCCAGCAGTGTCCAAGCGGGAGCAGATACGCAGTATTTT. It translates to CASSVQAGADTQYF.

The gene calls are TRBV29-1 and TRBJ1-2; possible D gene TRBD1, 6 bases. Trimming took 6 bases from V and 3 from J, leaving 17 bases between them. The CDR3 runs 14 residues. CDR1 and CDR2 from the germline V gene are SQVTM and ANQGSEA. CDR3 sequence: CSVPSPGEDYGYTF. Here the CDR3 DNA reads TGCAGCGTCCCTTCCCCAGGGGAGGACTATGGCTACACCTTC.

CDR3 loop: CSAEGDNYGYTF. The CDR3 DNA is TGCAGTGCTGAAGGGGATAACTATGGCTACACCTTC. The V and J genes are TRBV20-1 and TRBJ1-2, with D possibly matching TRBD1 (5 bases). Germline V gene data show CDR1 as DFQATT and CDR2 as SNEGSKA (reference sequence). The CDR3 runs to 12 residues. The germline V and J ends were trimmed by 5 bases and 1 base, with 8 bases remaining between them.

This chain joins TRBV14 and TRBJ2-1; 10 bases match TRBD2. CDR1 and CDR2 (germline): SGHDN, FVKESK. The V gene end was trimmed by 4 bases and the J gene end by 7 bases; junction bases not matched to a gene: 7. This CDR3 is 15 amino acids long. CDR3 loop: CASSRGSGRENEQFF. For the CDR3, the DNA is TGTGCCAGCAGCCGGGGAAGCGGGAGGGAGAATGAGCAGTTCTTC.

The rearrangement uses TRBV10-3 and TRBJ1-2; TRBD1 matches at 9 bases. The CDR3 contains 14 residues. CDR1 ENHRY and CDR2 SYGVKD come from the germline V gene. V lost 3 bases, J lost 8 bases, and 7 bases stayed unmatched. The chain's CDR3 is CAISDPTGGSGYTF. The CDR3 coding sequence is TGTGCCATCAGTGACCCTACAGGGGGCAGCGGCTACACCTTC.

V and J are TRBV20-1 and TRBJ2-5, with 9 bases aligning to TRBD1. The CDR3 is 12 amino acids. Trimming cost V 6 bases and J 5 bases; bases outside gene matches: 4. Germline V gene sequence: CDR1 DFQATT, CDR2 SNEGSKA (reference sequence). This CDR3 is CSAFDRGETQYF. The CDR3 nucleotides read TGCAGTGCCTTCGACAGGGGGGAGACCCAGTACTTC.

The V and J genes are TRBV7-2 and TRBJ2-1; D might be TRBD2 (6 bases). The CDR3 length is 14 residues. In germline, CDR1 is SGHTA, CDR2 FQGNSA. V was clipped by 2 bases and J by 4 bases, with 9 bases between them. Written as DNA, the CDR3 is TGTGCCAGCAGCTTAAGCGGGCCTTACAATGAGCAGTTCTTC. Translating it yields CASSLSGPYNEQFF.

This clonotype is a singleton in its sample. This chain connects TRBV19 to TRBJ1-1, with D possibly matching TRBD1 (6 bases). This CDR3 contains 12 residues. The germline V and J ends were trimmed by 9 bases and 5 bases, with 13 bases remaining between them. Germline V gene data show CDR1 as LNHDA and CDR2 as SQIVND (reference sequence). Here the CDR3 reads CASQQGRTEAFF. The CDR3 DNA follows: TGTGCCAGCCAACAGGGCCGAACTGAAGCTTTCTTT.

The chain uses TRBV19 and TRBJ1-2; D is perhaps TRBD1 (5 bases). Germline V gene lookup returns CDR1 LNHDA and CDR2 SQIVND (reference sequence). The V end lost 3 bases, the J end lost 9 bases, and 14 bases lay between the germline ends. This CDR3 has 13 amino acids. Here the CDR3 DNA reads TGTGCCAGTAGTATCACCAGGGTAGCTCGCTACACCTTC. Protein product: CASSITRVARYTF.

This clonotype has a single count. V gene TRBV3-1 combines with J gene TRBJ2-1; 12 positions match TRBD2. After removal of 4 bases from V and 7 bases from J, the junction contained 11 bases not matched to a gene. CDR3 size: 17 residues. Germline assignment: CDR1 LGHDT and CDR2 YNNKEL (reference sequence). The CDR3 region has the DNA TGTGCCAGCAGCCTAGCGATCACCGGGACTAGCGGGAATGAGCAGTTCTTC. Residues: CASSLAITGTSGNEQFF.

This chain links TRBV6-2 or TRBV6-3 with TRBJ1-2; TRBD1 aligns across 8 bases. The CDR3 consists of 15 residues. Germline-derived CDR1 and CDR2 are MNHEY and SVGEGT. V was pared by 7 bases and J by 0 bases, with 7 bases of the junction left unmatched. In DNA, the CDR3 is TGTGCCAGCACCATACGGACAGGGACTAACTATGGCTACACCTTC. Its translation: CASTIRTGTNYGYTF.

This sequence joins TRBV7-2 and TRBJ2-3, with 7 positions matching TRBD2. J was trimmed by 8 bases and V by 5 bases; bases with no gene match: 4. The CDR3 length is 12 residues. Germline V gives CDR1 SGHTA, CDR2 FQGNSA. The CDR3 loop reads CASSESGGTQYF. CDR3 coding DNA: TGTGCCAGCAGCGAGTCGGGAGGTACGCAGTATTTT.

The chain uses TRBV7-2 and TRBJ2-1; 7 bases line up with TRBD2. The V gene end was trimmed by 0 bases and the J gene end by 13 bases; junction bases not matched to a gene: 6. The CDR3 contains 13 residues. Per germline, CDR1 SGHTA and CDR2 FQGNSA. For the CDR3, the DNA is TGTGCCAGCAGCTTAGCGCTTGGACTAGTTCAGTTCTTC. Encoded protein: CASSLALGLVQFF. Using reference TRBV7-2 and TRBJ2-1 for the parts outside the CDR3, the full variable domain is GAGVSQSPSNKVTEKGKDVELRCDPISGHTALYWYRQSLGQGLEFLIYFQGNSAPDKSGLPSDRFSAERTGGSVSTLTIQRTQQEDSAVYLCASSLALGLVQFFGPGTRLTVL.

The rearrangement uses TRBV20-1 and TRBJ2-1; D may match TRBD1 or TRBD2 (5 bases each). The germline V gene encodes CDR1 DFQATT and CDR2 SNEGSKA (reference sequence). This CDR3 region has 15 residues. V shed 1 base and J shed 5 bases, with 15 bases lying between them. The CDR3 DNA follows: TGCAGTGCTAGAGGAGGGGCGGGTGCTCACAATGAGCAGTTCTTC. It translates to CSARGGAGAHNEQFF.

This clonotype was seen only once. V and J are TRBV20-1 and TRBJ2-1; 10 bases line up with TRBD2. Germline assignment: CDR1 DFQATT and CDR2 SNEGSKA (reference sequence). This CDR3 spans 16 amino acids. The V gene end was trimmed by 0 bases and the J gene end by 9 bases; junction bases not matched to a gene: 11. CDR3 DNA sequence: TGCAGTGCTAGAGATCGACTAGCGGGCCCCAGGATTGAGCAGTTCTTC. Translated, it gives CSARDRLAGPRIEQFF.

CDR3 bases: TGTGCCACCCTAGGGGGCTCTGGGGCCAACGTCCTGACTTTC. Amino acid sequence: CATLGGSGANVLTF. V and J are TRBV10-3 and TRBJ2-6, with D possibly TRBD1 on 6 matching bases. The V and J ends lost 10 bases and 0 bases respectively, with 10 bases between them. The germline gives CDR1 ENHRY, CDR2 SYGVKD. CDR3 length equals 14 residues.

J is TRBJ1-5 and V is TRBV5-1, with D possibly matching TRBD1 (6 bases). Trimming removed 3 bases at V and 8 bases at J, with 15 bases between. The germline V gene has CDR1 SGHRS and CDR2 YFSETQ. There are 14 residues in the CDR3. CDR3 DNA: TGCGCCAGCAGCTCCGGGGAGGGGGGAAAGCCCCAGCATTTT. Translating gives CASSSGEGGKPQHF.

The J gene is TRBJ2-1, the V gene TRBV27, with 12 bases that match TRBD2. CDR3 length: 14 amino acids. Germline trimming cut 6 bases from V and 7 bases from J; bases unmatched to any gene: 4. Germline V lookup: CDR1 MNHEY, CDR2 SMNVEV (reference sequence). DNA of the CDR3: TGTGCCAGCAGAGGACTAGCGGGAAGAAATGAGCAGTTCTTC. Translating it yields CASRGLAGRNEQFF.

The V gene is TRBV12-3 or TRBV12-4, the J gene TRBJ1-2; D is undetermined. The CDR3 is 13 amino acids. The V end was cut by 3 bases, the J end by 8 bases, with 13 bases between. CDR3 nucleotides: TGTGCCAGCAGTTTTATGGTATCTGACGGCTACACCTTC. Amino acid sequence: CASSFMVSDGYTF.

The rearrangement links TRBV30 to TRBJ1-2, with TRBD1 as a possible D gene (6 bases). CDR3 length: 12 amino acids. The V gene's germline CDR1 is GTSNPN and CDR2 SVGIG (reference sequence). Trimming removed 5 bases from V and 8 bases from J, with 15 bases in between. Here the CDR3 reads CAWSLQGEGYTF. CDR3 nucleotide sequence: TGTGCCTGGTCCCTACAGGGAGAGGGCTACACCTTC.

This chain uses TRBV20-1 with TRBJ1-6, with 12 bases identical to TRBD1. The CDR3 spans 17 residues. J gave up 6 bases and V 0 bases, and 6 bases lay outside the gene matches. The germline V gene has CDR1 DFQATT and CDR2 SNEGSKA (reference sequence). This CDR3 is CSARDRGTGGLNSPLHF. Here the CDR3 DNA reads TGCAGTGCTAGAGATCGCGGGACAGGGGGCCTTAATTCACCCCTCCACTTT.

The chain employs TRBV13 and TRBJ2-1, with TRBD2 matching 8 bases. This CDR3 contains 17 residues. Per the germline V gene, CDR1 is PRHDT and CDR2 is FYEKMQ (reference sequence). Trimming cost V 5 bases and J 5 bases; bases outside gene matches: 14. The CDR3 DNA follows: TGTGCCAGCAGCCACGGAGCAGAGCGGGAGTGGAACAATGAGCAGTTCTTC. Protein product: CASSHGAEREWNNEQFF.

The V gene is TRBV4-1, the J gene TRBJ1-1; TRBD1 might be the D (5 bases). The germline V gene encodes CDR1 MGHRA and CDR2 YSYEKL. The V gene lost 3 bases and the J gene lost 8 bases, with 10 bases spanning the gap. The CDR3 is 12 residues long. The DNA for the CDR3 is TGCGCCAGCAGCCACCTCAGGGCAGAAGCTTTCTTT. Residues: CASSHLRAEAFF.

The chain is built from TRBV20-1 and TRBJ2-7; TRBD2 might be the D (5 bases). Trimming took 6 bases from V and 3 from J, leaving 15 bases between them. Germline-derived CDR1 and CDR2 are DFQATT and SNEGSKA (reference sequence). The CDR3 totals 13 residues. CDR3 residues: CSARQYGSYEQYF. CDR3 DNA sequence: TGCAGTGCGCGGCAATATGGGAGCTACGAGCAGTACTTC.

This chain uses TRBV20-1 with TRBJ2-1; the match to TRBD2 covers 9 bases. The junction had 19 bases not matched to a gene; V was cut back by 2 bases and J by 8 bases. Germline V gene lookup returns CDR1 DFQATT and CDR2 SNEGSKA (reference sequence). The CDR3 extends over 18 amino acids. DNA for the CDR3: TGCAGTGCTAGACCTCCCTCTGGGGTTAGCGGGAGTATCGATGAGCAGTTCTTC. Translated: CSARPPSGVSGSIDEQFF.

This chain uses TRBV5-1 with TRBJ2-1; the D gene is possibly TRBD2 (5 bases). The CDR3 totals 15 residues. CDR1 and CDR2 (germline): SGHRS, YFSETQ. V gave up 0 bases and J gave up 7 bases, with 14 bases separating them. CDR3 nucleotides: TGCGCCAGCAGCTTGGGGTCTAGCCCTGTGAATGAGCAGTTCTTC. It is translated as CASSLGSSPVNEQFF.

The chain links TRBV18 to TRBJ2-3; 8 bases are a match to TRBD2. CDR1 and CDR2 from the germline V gene are KGHSH and LQKENI. The CDR3 sequence is 16 residues long. The V gene end was trimmed by 5 bases and the J gene end by 3 bases; junction bases not matched to a gene: 10. The CDR3 protein is CASSMTGQRGTDTQYF. The CDR3 coding sequence is TGTGCCAGCTCAATGACGGGCCAGCGGGGGACAGATACGCAGTATTTT.

Points on this clonotype: The junction does not match germline at one end; this may be a read error. The chain has TRBV18 and TRBJ1-1; possibly TRBD1 for D (5 bases). This CDR3 has 13 residues. Germline V gives CDR1 KGHSH, CDR2 LQKENI. This CDR3 reads CASSPSGDGAWVF. In DNA form, the CDR3 reads TGTGCCAGCTCGCCCTCGGGGGACGGGGCTTGGGTCTTT.

The genes are TRBV24-1 and TRBJ2-5; TRBD1 matches 9 bases. The length of the CDR3 is 15 residues. J gave up 0 bases and V 9 bases, and 7 bases lay outside the gene matches. Germline V gene sequence: CDR1 KGHDR, CDR2 SFDVKD. CDR3 coding DNA: TGTGCCACCGAGTCCGGGACAGGGTACCAAGAGACCCAGTACTTC. This codes for CATESGTGYQETQYF.

The chain uses TRBV11-3 and TRBJ2-7, with 11 nucleotides matching TRBD2. The CDR3 runs 14 residues. Losses at the gene ends were 3 bases for V and 3 bases for J; bases not matched to a gene: 1. CDR1 SGHNT and CDR2 YENEEA come from the germline V gene. The CDR3 sequence: CASSFGLAGYEQYF. DNA for the CDR3: TGTGCCAGCAGCTTTGGACTAGCGGGCTACGAGCAGTACTTC.